Presented here are 3 T cell receptor beta chains from one specimen sequenced in a study of PD-L1 blockade in urothelial cancer. Time point defined: peripheral blood 6 weeks after treatment start. Profiled with immunoSEQ multiplex PCR; TCRdb holds only in-frame clones, not every one. The sample lists 35,000 to 50,000 clones, roughly 85% occurring once. Sequenced here: PBMCs, sampled around atezolizumab (anti-PD-L1) treatment. These receptors came from a man in his sixties with urothelial cancer.

The chain links TRBV4-1 to TRBJ1-2; D perhaps matches TRBD1 (6 bases). The germline V gene has CDR1 MGHRA and CDR2 YSYEKL. V was shortened by 0 bases and J by 4 bases, with 12 bases between the two germline ends. CDR3 length equals 15 residues. The CDR3 DNA follows: TGCGCCAGCAGCCAAGATAGGGGGACGAGCTATGGCTACACCTTC. Protein: CASSQDRGTSYGYTF.

The V call is TRBV7-9, the J call TRBJ2-1, with 7 bases lining up with TRBD2. This CDR3 is built from 15 residues. The germline V gene has CDR1 SEHNR and CDR2 FQNEAQ (reference sequence). The J segment lost 1 base and the V segment lost 5 bases, leaving 5 bases of the junction unmatched. The CDR3 DNA reads TGTGCCAGCAGCCAACTAGCGAATTCCTACAATGAGCAGTTCTTC. Amino acids: CASSQLANSYNEQFF.

CDR3 bases: TGTGCCAGCAGGGGGACAGGGGGGAGGGAGACCCAGTACTTC. It specifies CASRGTGGRETQYF. V usage is TRBV6-1 and J usage is TRBJ2-5; TRBD1 agrees at 11 bases. Unmatched junction bases numbered 5, after V lost 6 bases and J lost 5 bases. This CDR3 spans 14 amino acids. Germline assignment: CDR1 MNHNS and CDR2 SASEGT.